This section outlines one T cell receptor (beta chain) sequence together with its context. What it binds is unknown. This sample was included in a study of monozygotic twins with inflammatory bowel disease. Study-level points and caveats: IBD patients had lower TCRbeta diversity (inverse Simpson) than healthy co-twins. Compared with healthy twins, IBD patients shared fewer clonotypes with others, especially with disease activity.

The CDR3 totals 15 residues. Germline loops: CDR1 MNHEY, CDR2 SMNVEV (reference sequence). With the 5' RACE reads reprocessed, TCRdb shows one record per CDR3 protein and no DNA. The sample data list roughly 200,000 distinct CDR3 sequences. The chain uses TRBV27 and TRBJ2-4; TCRdb calls TRBD2, which cannot be checked without DNA. Sequenced sample: blood. The receptor was derived from a human donor with ulcerative colitis or Crohn's disease, or a healthy co-twin of an affected twin (not recorded which). The CDR3 loop is CASSRRVGAKNIQYF.